The clone carrying this T cell receptor beta chain was picked up a small number of times. Its antigen remains unidentified. Unique-molecular-identifier-tagged TCR beta cDNA libraries were used. A population of roughly 0.9 to 11 million T cells gave rise to approximately 530,000 cDNA molecules. TCRdb reanalysed the PCR reads using MiXCR and keeps one entry per CDR3 protein. In the table there are roughly 580,000 distinct CDR3 sequences, roughly 45% of which are singletons. V dropped 2 bases and J dropped 0 bases, with 14 bases sitting between them. The CDR3 contains 16 residues. Germline CDR1 MNHEY, CDR2 SVGEGT. The sample comes from a study of post-analysis software for immune sequencing data. Study-wide results and limits: Compared against controls, patients with multiple sclerosis displayed significantly lower normalized Chao1 diversity. Under the F measure, samples that were prepared in one batch clustered strongly together. Relative to controls, patients had 4 or 5 TRBV segments at higher frequency, with TRBV5-6, TRBV5-1 and TRBV20-1 among these.

The sequenced sample consisted of blood. This receptor was obtained from a girl aged 5 to 17 with multiple sclerosis. V and J are TRBV6-2 or TRBV6-3 and TRBJ2-7; D is undetermined. The CDR3 region is CASSYVTRPSSYEQYF. As DNA, the CDR3 is TGTGCCAGCAGTTACGTCACCAGGCCGAGCTCCTACGAGCAGTACTTC.